Listed below are T cell receptor beta chains from one sample, sequenced in a study of technical replicates of blood from several donors. Assay: immunoSEQ multiplex PCR; the TCRdb copy retains only in-frame clones and omits some. The sample records about 89,000 clones, approximately 96% being singletons. Input material: T cells isolated from PBMCs. The receptor source for this set is a human donor in good health. The CDR3 runs from the conserved cysteine through the conserved F or W. The D gene is left open where the match is weak. Clone size, where shown, is once, few, many, or a class for clones that have expanded.

>-|TRBV30|-|TRBJ2-1
TGTGCCTCTGGGGGCACCACGTACTACAATGAGCAGTTCTTC
CASGGTTYYNEQFF
>-|TRBV28|-|TRBJ2-1
TGTGCCAGCCCCCTCAATACGGGAGGTAAGGGGGACAATGAGCAGTTCTTC
CASPLNTGGKGDNEQFF
>-|TRBV7-9|TRBD2|TRBJ2-1
TGTGCCAGTGAAACGGGACTAGCGGGGGAGCAGTTCTTC
CASETGLAGEQFF
>-|TRBV19|TRBD2|TRBJ2-7
TGTGCCAGTAGAAAACTAGCGGGAGCATTCTACGAGCAGTACTTC
CASRKLAGAFYEQYF
>-|TRBV11-2|TRBD1|TRBJ2-7
TGTGCCAGCAGCTTAGAAGGGGGCTATTTATACGAGCAGTACTTC
CASSLEGGYLYEQYF
>-|TRBV29-1|-|TRBJ2-5
TGCAGCGTGGGACATTTAGAGACCCAGTACTTC
CSVGHLETQYF
>once|TRBV5-1|TRBD2|TRBJ2-1
TGCGCCAGCAGAGACGGGGGGGTAGTCGGCTATGAGCAGTTCTTC
CASRDGGVVGYEQFF
>-|TRBV11-2|-|TRBJ2-1
TGTGCCAGCAGCCAAACTAGCTACAATGAGCAGTTCTTC
CASSQTSYNEQFF
>-|TRBV7-9|TRBD2|TRBJ2-7
TGTGCCAGCAGCTTTAAGCGGGGGTCCGTTTCCTACGAGCAGTACTTC
CASSFKRGSVSYEQYF
>-|TRBV7-8|TRBD1|TRBJ1-3
TGTGCCAGCAGCTCGGACAGGGGGAGTACTGGAAACACCATATATTTT
CASSSDRGSTGNTIYF
>-|TRBV6-5|TRBD1|TRBJ1-1
TGTGCCAGCAGTCCAGGACAGGGGACACTTGAAGCTTTCTTT
CASSPGQGTLEAFF
>-|TRBV7-9|-|TRBJ1-3
TGTGCCAGCAGTTCGACAGGAAACACCATATATTTT
CASSSTGNTIYF
>-|TRBV18|-|TRBJ1-2
TGTGCCAGCTCACCACGGTCTCCAGGACAGTCAGATCGAAGAGTGTATGGCTACACCTTC
CASSPRSPGQSDRRVYGYTF
>-|TRBV5-1|-|TRBJ2-5
TGCGCCAGCAGCTTGGGCCATAGCTCCCTCATCGGAGAGACCCAGTACTTC
CASSLGHSSLIGETQYF
>-|TRBV27|TRBD1|TRBJ1-1
TGTGCCAGCAGTTTATCAGGGACAGGGAACACTGAAGCTTTCTTT
CASSLSGTGNTEAFF
>-|TRBV5-4|-|TRBJ1-2
TGTGCCAGCAGCCCTGGGAGGGGGGAAACTATGAGAGGCTACACCTTC
CASSPGRGETMRGYTF
>-|TRBV7-9|-|TRBJ2-7
TGTGCCAGCAGCTCCCCTTTCGTGTCGGGGGGCAACGAGCAGTACTTC
CASSSPFVSGGNEQYF
>-|TRBV5-1|-|TRBJ2-1
TGCGCCAGCAGCTTGCGGCCCACCGGGGAGCAGTTCTTC
CASSLRPTGEQFF
>-|TRBV4-1|-|TRBJ2-7
TGCGCCAGCAGCCGGAACGAGGGCTACGAGCAGTACTTC
CASSRNEGYEQYF
>-|TRBV28|-|TRBJ2-7
TGTGCCAGCAGCCTTGGTGGAGGGCCTACCTACGAGCAGTACTTC
CASSLGGGPTYEQYF
>-|TRBV5-4|-|TRBJ2-7
TGTGCCAGCAGCTTGTCCAGGGGCTCCTACGAGCAGTACTTC
CASSLSRGSYEQYF
>-|TRBV9|-|TRBJ1-4
TGTGCCAGCAGCGTCACTTCGGGGGCTAATGAAAAACTGTTTTTT
CASSVTSGANEKLFF
>-|TRBV7-2|TRBD1|TRBJ2-7
TGTGCCAGTAGACAGGGTGGGACCTACGAGCAGTACTTC
CASRQGGTYEQYF
>-|TRBV6-1|TRBD1|TRBJ2-5
TGTGCCAGCAGTGAGGACAGGGGGCGTCAAGAGACCCAGTACTTC
CASSEDRGRQETQYF
>-|TRBV9|-|TRBJ2-2
TGTGCCAGCAGCGTAGCTTGGCATGTGAACACCGGGGAGCTGTTTTTT
CASSVAWHVNTGELFF
>-|TRBV27|TRBD2|TRBJ2-1
TGTGCCAGCAGTCCTACTAGCGGGGGGAGTAATGAGCAGTTCTTC
CASSPTSGGSNEQFF
>-|TRBV6-1|TRBD1|TRBJ1-1
TGTGCCACCACGGGACAGGGGAACACTGAAGCTTTCTTT
CATTGQGNTEAFF
>-|TRBV29-1|TRBD2|TRBJ2-3
TGCAGCGCTTCCGGGCGGGGGGATACGCAGTATTTT
CSASGRGDTQYF
>-|TRBV10-3|TRBD2|TRBJ2-1
TGTGCCATCAGTCGGACTAGCGGATACAATGAGCAGTTCTTC
CAISRTSGYNEQFF
>-|TRBV10-1|-|TRBJ2-3
TGCGCCAGCAGGGCAGGGTATACAGATACGCAGTATTTT
CASRAGYTDTQYF
>-|TRBV13|TRBD1|TRBJ2-3
TGTGCCAGCAGCGAGGGGACAGGTCAGGATACGCAGTATTTT
CASSEGTGQDTQYF
>-|TRBV5-5|-|TRBJ2-3
TGTGCCAGCAGCTTAAATTTGGTAGAGACAGATACGCAGTATTTT
CASSLNLVETDTQYF
>-|TRBV28|TRBD2|TRBJ2-5
TGTGCCAGCAGTTTTAGGCGGGAGGACCAAGAGACCCAGTACTTC
CASSFRREDQETQYF
>-|TRBV5-1|-|TRBJ1-2
TGCGCCAGCAGCTTGATCCCCGGGGATGGCTACACCTTC
CASSLIPGDGYTF
>-|TRBV6-6|-|TRBJ1-5
TGTGCCAGCAGTTACGGCATATTCAATCAGCCCCAGCATTTT
CASSYGIFNQPQHF
>-|TRBV7-9|TRBD2|TRBJ2-7
TGTGCCAGCAGCGCCATAGGGCGGACTAGTTTTTCCTACGAGCAGTACTTC
CASSAIGRTSFSYEQYF
>-|TRBV5-1|-|TRBJ1-5
TGCGCCAGCAGCAGACTCAGGGGTCAGCCCCAGCATTTT
CASSRLRGQPQHF
>-|TRBV28|-|TRBJ2-6
TGTGCCAGCAACACAGGGACCGGGGCCAACGTCCTGACTTTC
CASNTGTGANVLTF
>-|TRBV28|-|TRBJ2-7
TGTGCCAGCAGTTTATTACTACGCTCCTACGAGCAGTACTTC
CASSLLLRSYEQYF
>-|TRBV19|-|TRBJ1-5
TGTGCCAGTACCATAGATTATAGCAATCAGCCCCAGCATTTT
CASTIDYSNQPQHF
>-|TRBV10-3|TRBD1|TRBJ1-2
TGTGCCATCCAAGACGGACAGGGCTATGGCTACACCTTC
CAIQDGQGYGYTF
>-|TRBV11-3|TRBD2|TRBJ2-2
TGTGCCAGCAGCTTAGTAATACTAGCGGGAGGGGACACCGGGGAGCTGTTTTTT
CASSLVILAGGDTGELFF
>once|TRBV18|-|TRBJ2-5
TGTGCCAGCTCAATGATAGGACAGTCGGGGGAGACCCAGTACTTC
CASSMIGQSGETQYF
>-|TRBV11-2|-|TRBJ2-7
TGTGCCAGCAGATACGGGGGTTCCTACGAGCAGTACTTC
CASRYGGSYEQYF
>-|TRBV5-1|TRBD1|TRBJ2-2
TGCGCCAGCAGCTTCGGGACAGGCTACACCGGGGAGCTGTTTTTT
CASSFGTGYTGELFF
>-|TRBV27|-|TRBJ1-1
TGTGCCAGCAGTACCGACCAGGGGATGAACACTGAAGCTTTCTTT
CASSTDQGMNTEAFF
>once|TRBV9|TRBD2|TRBJ2-7
TGTGCCAGCAGCGTAGCTCCCTCTATAGCGGGAGGTTCCCACGAGCAGTACTTC
CASSVAPSIAGGSHEQYF
>-|TRBV5-1|TRBD2|TRBJ2-2
TGCGCCAGCAGCCTGCGGGGGGGCAACGGGGAGCTGTTTTTT
CASSLRGGNGELFF
>-|TRBV4-2|TRBD1|TRBJ2-5
TGTGCCAGCAGCTCCCTCCGCCAGGGGGCGGGATGGGAGACCCAGTACTTC
CASSSLRQGAGWETQYF